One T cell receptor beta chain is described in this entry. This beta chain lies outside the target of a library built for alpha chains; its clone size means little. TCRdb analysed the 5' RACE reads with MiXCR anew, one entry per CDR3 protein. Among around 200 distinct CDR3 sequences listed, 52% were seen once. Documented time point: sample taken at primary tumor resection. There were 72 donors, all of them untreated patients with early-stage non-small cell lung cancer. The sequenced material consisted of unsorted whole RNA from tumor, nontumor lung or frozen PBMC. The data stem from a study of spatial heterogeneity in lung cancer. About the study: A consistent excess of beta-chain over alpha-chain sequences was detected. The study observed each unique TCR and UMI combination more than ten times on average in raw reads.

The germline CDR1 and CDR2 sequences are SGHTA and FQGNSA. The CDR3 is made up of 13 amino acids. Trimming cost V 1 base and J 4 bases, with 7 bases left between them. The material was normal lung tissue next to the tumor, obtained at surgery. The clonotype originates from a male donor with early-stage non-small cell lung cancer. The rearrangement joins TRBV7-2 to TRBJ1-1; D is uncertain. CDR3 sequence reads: CASSLEPVTEAFF. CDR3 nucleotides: TGTGCCAGCAGCTTAGAACCGGTCACTGAAGCTTTCTTT.